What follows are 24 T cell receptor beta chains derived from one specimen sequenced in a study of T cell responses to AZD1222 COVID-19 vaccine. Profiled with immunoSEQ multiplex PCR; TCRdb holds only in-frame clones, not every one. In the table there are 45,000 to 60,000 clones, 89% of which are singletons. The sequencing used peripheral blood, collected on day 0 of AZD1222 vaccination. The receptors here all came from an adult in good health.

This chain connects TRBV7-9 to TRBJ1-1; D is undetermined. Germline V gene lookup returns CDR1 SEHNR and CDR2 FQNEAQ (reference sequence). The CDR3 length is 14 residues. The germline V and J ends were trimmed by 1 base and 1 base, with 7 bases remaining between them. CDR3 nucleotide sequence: TGTGCCAGCAGCTTAGGCCAGAAGAACACTGAAGCTTTCTTT. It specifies CASSLGQKNTEAFF.

This CDR3 reads CASSFRVAGITGELFF. DNA of the CDR3: TGTGCCAGCAGCTTTAGGGTAGCGGGAATTACCGGGGAGCTGTTTTTT. This sequence joins TRBV7-2 and TRBJ2-2; 8 bases align to TRBD2. The CDR3 runs 16 residues. Per the germline V gene, CDR1 is SGHTA and CDR2 is FQGNSA. The junction had 8 bases not matched to a gene; V was cut back by 3 bases and J by 5 bases.

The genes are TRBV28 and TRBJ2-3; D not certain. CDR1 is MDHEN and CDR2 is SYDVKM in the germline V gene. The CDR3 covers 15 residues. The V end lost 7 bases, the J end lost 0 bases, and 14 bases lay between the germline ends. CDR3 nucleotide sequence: TGTGCCAGCACCCCAATACAGCCTAGCACAGATACGCAGTATTTT. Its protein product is CASTPIQPSTDTQYF.

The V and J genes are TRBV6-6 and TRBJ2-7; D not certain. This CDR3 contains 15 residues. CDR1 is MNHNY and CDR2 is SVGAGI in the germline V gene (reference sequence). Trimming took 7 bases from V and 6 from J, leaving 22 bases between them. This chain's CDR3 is CASTYTVEGIGEQYF. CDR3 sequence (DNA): TGTGCCAGCACCTACACAGTGGAAGGTATAGGCGAGCAGTACTTC.

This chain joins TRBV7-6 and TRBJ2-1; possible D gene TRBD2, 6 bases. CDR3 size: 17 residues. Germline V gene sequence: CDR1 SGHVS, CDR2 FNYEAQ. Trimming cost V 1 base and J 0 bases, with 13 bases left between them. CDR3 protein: CASSLVPYGSSYNEQFF. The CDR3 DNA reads TGTGCCAGCAGCTTAGTCCCTTACGGGAGCTCCTACAATGAGCAGTTCTTC.

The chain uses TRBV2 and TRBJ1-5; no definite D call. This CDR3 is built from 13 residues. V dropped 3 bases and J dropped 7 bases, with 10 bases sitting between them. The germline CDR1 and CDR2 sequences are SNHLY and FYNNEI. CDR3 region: CASSDGFLQPQHF. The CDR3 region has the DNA TGTGCCAGCAGTGATGGGTTCCTCCAGCCCCAGCATTTT. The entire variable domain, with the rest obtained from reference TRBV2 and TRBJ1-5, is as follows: EPEVTQTPSHQVTQMGQEVILRCVPISNHLYFYWYRQILGQKVEFLVSFYNNEISEKSEIFDDQFSVERPDGSNFTLKIRSTKLEDSAMYFCASSDGFLQPQHFGDGTRLSIL.

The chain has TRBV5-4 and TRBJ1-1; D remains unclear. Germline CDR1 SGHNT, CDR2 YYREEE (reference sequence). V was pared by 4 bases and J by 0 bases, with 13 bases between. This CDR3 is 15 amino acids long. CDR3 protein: CASSPERTVNTEAFF. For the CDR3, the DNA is TGTGCCAGCAGCCCTGAGAGGACCGTGAACACTGAAGCTTTCTTT.

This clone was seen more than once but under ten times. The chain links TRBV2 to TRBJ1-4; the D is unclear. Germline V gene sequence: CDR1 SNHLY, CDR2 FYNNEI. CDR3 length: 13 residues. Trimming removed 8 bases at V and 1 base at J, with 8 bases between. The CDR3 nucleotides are TGTGCCAGCGGCGGATTAACTAATGAAAAACTGTTTTTT. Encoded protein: CASGGLTNEKLFF.

CDR3 DNA: TGTGCCAGCAGTTTATGGAGGGGACAGCCCCAGCATTTT. Encoded protein: CASSLWRGQPQHF. The V call is TRBV27, the J call TRBJ1-5, with a tentative D call TRBD1 (5 bases). CDR3 size: 13 residues. CDR1 and CDR2 from the germline V gene are MNHEY and SMNVEV (reference sequence). V lost 1 base, J lost 7 bases, and 8 bases lay in between.

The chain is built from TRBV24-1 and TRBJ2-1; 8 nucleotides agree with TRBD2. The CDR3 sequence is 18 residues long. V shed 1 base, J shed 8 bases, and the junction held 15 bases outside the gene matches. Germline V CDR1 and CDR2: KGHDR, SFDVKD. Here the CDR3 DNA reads TGTGCCACCAGTGATTTTTCCGGGAGGGCCATTAATATCGATGAGCAGTTCTTC. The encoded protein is CATSDFSGRAINIDEQFF.

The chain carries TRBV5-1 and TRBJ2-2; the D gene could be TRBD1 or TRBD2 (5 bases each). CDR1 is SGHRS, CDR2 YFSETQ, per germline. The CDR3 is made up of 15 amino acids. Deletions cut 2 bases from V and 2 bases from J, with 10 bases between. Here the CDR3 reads CASSFGTANTGELFF. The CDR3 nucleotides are TGCGCCAGCAGCTTCGGGACCGCCAACACCGGGGAGCTGTTTTTT.

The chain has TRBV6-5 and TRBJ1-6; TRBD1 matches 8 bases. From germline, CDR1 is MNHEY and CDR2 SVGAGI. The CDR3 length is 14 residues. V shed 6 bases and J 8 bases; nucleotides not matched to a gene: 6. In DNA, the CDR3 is TGTGCCAGCAGGATAGGACAGGGAGATTCACCCCTCCACTTT. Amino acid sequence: CASRIGQGDSPLHF.

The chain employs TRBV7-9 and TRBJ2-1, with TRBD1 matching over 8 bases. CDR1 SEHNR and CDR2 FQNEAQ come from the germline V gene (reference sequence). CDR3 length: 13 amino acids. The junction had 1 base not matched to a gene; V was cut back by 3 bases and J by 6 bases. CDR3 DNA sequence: TGTGCCAGCAGCTTCACAGGGGGCAATGAGCAGTTCTTC. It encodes CASSFTGGNEQFF.

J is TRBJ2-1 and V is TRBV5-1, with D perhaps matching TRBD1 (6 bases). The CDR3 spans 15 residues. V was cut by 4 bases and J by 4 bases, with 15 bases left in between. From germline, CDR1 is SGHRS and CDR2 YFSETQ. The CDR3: CASSGTGTPYNEQFF. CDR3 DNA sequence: TGCGCCAGCAGCGGCACCGGGACACCATACAATGAGCAGTTCTTC.

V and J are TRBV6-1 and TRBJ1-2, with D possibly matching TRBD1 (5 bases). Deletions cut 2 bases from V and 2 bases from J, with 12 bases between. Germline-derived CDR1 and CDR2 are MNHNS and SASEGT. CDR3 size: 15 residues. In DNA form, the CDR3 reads TGTGCCAGCAGTGAACGGCCAGGGCTAAACTATGGCTACACCTTC. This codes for CASSERPGLNYGYTF.

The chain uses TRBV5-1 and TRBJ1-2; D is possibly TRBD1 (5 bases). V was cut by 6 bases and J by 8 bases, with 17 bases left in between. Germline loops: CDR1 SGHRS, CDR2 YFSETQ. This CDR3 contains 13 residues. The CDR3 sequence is CASKRTAGRGYTF. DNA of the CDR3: TGCGCCAGCAAGAGGACGGCAGGGAGAGGCTACACCTTC.

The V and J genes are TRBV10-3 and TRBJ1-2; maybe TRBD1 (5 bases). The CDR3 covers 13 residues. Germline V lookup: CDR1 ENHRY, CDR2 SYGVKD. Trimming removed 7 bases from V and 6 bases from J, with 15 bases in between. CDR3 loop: CAIMSPGKDGYTF. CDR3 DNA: TGTGCCATCATGTCTCCAGGGAAGGATGGCTACACCTTC.

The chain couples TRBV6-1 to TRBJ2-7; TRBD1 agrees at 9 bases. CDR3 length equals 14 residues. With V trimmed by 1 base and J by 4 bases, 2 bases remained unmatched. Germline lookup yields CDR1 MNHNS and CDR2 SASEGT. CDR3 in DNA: TGTGCCAGCAGTGAAGGGACAGGGGTGTACGAGCAGTACTTC. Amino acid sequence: CASSEGTGVYEQYF.

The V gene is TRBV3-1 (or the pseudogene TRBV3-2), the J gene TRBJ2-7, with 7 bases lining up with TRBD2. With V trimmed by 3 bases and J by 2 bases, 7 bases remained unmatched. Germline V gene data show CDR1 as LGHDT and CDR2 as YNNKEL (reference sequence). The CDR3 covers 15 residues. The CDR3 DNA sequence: TGTGCCAGCAGCCAGGGAACCAGCGGGACCTACGAGCAGTACTTC. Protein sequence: CASSQGTSGTYEQYF.

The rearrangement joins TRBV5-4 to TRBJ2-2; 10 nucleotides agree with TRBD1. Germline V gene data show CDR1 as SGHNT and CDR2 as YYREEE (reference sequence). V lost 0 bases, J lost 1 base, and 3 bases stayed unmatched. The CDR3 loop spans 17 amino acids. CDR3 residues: CASSLGQGARNTGELFF. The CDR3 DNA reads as TGTGCCAGCAGCTTGGGACAGGGGGCAAGGAACACCGGGGAGCTGTTTTTT.

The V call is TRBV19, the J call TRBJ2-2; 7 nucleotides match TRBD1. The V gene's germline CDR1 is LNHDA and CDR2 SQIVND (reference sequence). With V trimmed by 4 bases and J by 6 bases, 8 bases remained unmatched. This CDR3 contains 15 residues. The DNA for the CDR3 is TGTGCCAGTAGTAAATTAACCGGACAGGCCGGGGAGCTGTTTTTT. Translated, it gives CASSKLTGQAGELFF.

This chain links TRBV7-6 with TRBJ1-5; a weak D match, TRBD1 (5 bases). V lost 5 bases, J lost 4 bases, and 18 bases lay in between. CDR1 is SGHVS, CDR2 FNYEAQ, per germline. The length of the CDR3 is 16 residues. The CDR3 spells CASSPGWGGGNQPQHF. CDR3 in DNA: TGTGCCAGCAGCCCAGGGTGGGGAGGAGGTAATCAGCCCCAGCATTTT.

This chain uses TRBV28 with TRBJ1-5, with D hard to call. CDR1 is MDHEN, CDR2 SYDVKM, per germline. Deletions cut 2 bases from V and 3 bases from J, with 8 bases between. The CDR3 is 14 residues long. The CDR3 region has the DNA TGTGCCAGCAGTTTAAGTTGGGACAATCAGCCCCAGCATTTT. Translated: CASSLSWDNQPQHF. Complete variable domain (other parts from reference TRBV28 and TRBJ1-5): DVKVTQSSRYLVKRTGEKVFLECVQDMDHENMFWYRQDPGLGLRLIYFSYDVKMKEKGDIPEGYSVSREKKERFSLILESASTNQTSMYLCASSLSWDNQPQHFGDGTRLSIL.

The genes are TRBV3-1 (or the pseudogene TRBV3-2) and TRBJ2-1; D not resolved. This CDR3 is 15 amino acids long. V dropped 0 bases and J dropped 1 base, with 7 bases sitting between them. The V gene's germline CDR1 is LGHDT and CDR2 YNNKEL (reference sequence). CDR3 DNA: TGTGCCAGCAGCCAAGAGACGGGTTCCTACAATGAGCAGTTCTTC. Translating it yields CASSQETGSYNEQFF.